This TCR beta chain appears in the sequencing data of a study of Ad26.COV2.S vaccination and SARS-CoV-2 variants. Study conclusions and caveats: A substantial breadth of spike-specific CD8+ and CD4+ T cell responses after vaccination has been reported.

This sample's treatment: roughly 18 received Ad26.COV2.S at low or high dose, single or two shots; roughly 5 received placebo; per-sample allocation not given. Samples were taken on day 63 after the first vaccine or placebo injection. Assay: immunoSEQ multiplex PCR; the TCRdb copy retains only in-frame clones and omits some. Of a few hundred thousand clones listed, more than 75% are singletons. On this clone: Its antigen remains unknown.

Sequencing used peripheral blood, obtained in a trial of Ad26.COV2.S vaccine versus placebo. The source is a person aged 18-60 years who received the Ad26.COV2.S COVID-19 vaccine or a placebo.

The chain's CDR3 is CASSYSGAAGQPQHF. CDR3 sequence (DNA): TGTGCCAGCAGTTACAGCGGGGCCGCTGGCCAGCCCCAGCATTTT. The chain joins TRBV6-5 to TRBJ1-5, with D perhaps TRBD1 (5 bases). V lost 2 bases to trimming and J lost 7 bases, with 15 bases between them. The CDR3 loop spans 15 amino acids. From germline, CDR1 is MNHEY and CDR2 SVGAGI.